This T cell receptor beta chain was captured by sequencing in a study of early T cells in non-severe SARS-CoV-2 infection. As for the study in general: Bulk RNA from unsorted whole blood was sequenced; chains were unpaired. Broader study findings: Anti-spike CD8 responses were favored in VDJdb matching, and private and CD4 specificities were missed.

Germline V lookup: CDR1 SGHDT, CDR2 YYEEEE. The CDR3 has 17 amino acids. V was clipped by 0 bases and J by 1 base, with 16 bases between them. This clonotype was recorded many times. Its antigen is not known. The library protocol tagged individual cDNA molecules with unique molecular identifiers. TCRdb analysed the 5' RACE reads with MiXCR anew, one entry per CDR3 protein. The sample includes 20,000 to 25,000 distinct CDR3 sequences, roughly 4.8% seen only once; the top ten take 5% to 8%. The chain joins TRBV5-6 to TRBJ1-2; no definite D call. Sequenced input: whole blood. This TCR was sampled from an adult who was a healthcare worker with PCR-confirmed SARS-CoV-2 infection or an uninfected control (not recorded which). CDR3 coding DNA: TGTGCCAGCAGCTTGGGTCAGGAGCTATCTATTAACTATGGCTACACCTTC. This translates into CASSLGQELSINYGYTF.